This T cell receptor (beta chain) originates from a study of beta chain features in type 1 diabetes. Study as a whole: Examined across all samples were approximately 99 million sorted cells.

V lost 2 bases and J lost 5; bases outside the gene matches: 3. CDR1 and CDR2 from the germline V gene are KGHSH and LQKENI. The CDR3 sequence is 14 residues long. What was sequenced were expressed TCRB transcripts, since all of the isolated RNA had been reverse transcribed. TCRdb's table, derived via immunoSEQ multiplex PCR, lists solely in-frame clones and lacks some. The sample holds about 700,000 clones, under 15% seen once. Concerning this clone: Its antigen is unidentified.

Study-wide results and caveats: A moderate, significant TCRB CDR3 shortening appeared in type 1 diabetes across four CD4+ subsets.

The clonotype was recovered from a man aged 18 to 30 with type 1 diabetes. V and J are TRBV18 and TRBJ2-1; TRBD2 agrees at 7 bases. Input material: naive CD4+ T cells from blood. As DNA, the CDR3 is TGTGCCAGCTCACCATGGGAGGGGCACAATGAGCAGTTCTTC. Its translation: CASSPWEGHNEQFF.